Listed here is a single TCR beta chain. What it binds is unknown. Timing groups of about 4 and about 12 weeks for second doses were pooled. Trimming cost V 1 base and J 8 bases; bases outside gene matches: 8. The CDR3 is made up of 16 amino acids. Germline loops: CDR1 SGHVS, CDR2 FNYEAQ. Here immunoSEQ multiplex PCR was the method, and the copy in TCRdb shows in-frame clones only, minus some. Here the sample spans roughly 200,000 clones, more than 85% being singletons. The sample originates from a study of T cell responses to AZD1222 COVID-19 vaccine. Whole-study results and caveats: It was only after the peak T cell response that any repertoires were sampled. Donors were mostly white British, more females; clonal diversity possibly underestimated. The span of vaccine-associated CD4 TCRs extended across spike, with dominance at 160-218 and 743-854.

This specimen consisted of peripheral blood, obtained 28 days after the second AZD1222 dose. The gene calls are TRBV7-6 and TRBJ2-1; 10 bases map to TRBD2. The source is an adult who received the AZD1222 COVID-19 vaccine. CDR3 coding DNA: TGTGCCAGCAGCTTAGTAGCGGGGGGAAGGTTGGATGAGCAGTTCTTC. Encoded protein: CASSLVAGGRLDEQFF.